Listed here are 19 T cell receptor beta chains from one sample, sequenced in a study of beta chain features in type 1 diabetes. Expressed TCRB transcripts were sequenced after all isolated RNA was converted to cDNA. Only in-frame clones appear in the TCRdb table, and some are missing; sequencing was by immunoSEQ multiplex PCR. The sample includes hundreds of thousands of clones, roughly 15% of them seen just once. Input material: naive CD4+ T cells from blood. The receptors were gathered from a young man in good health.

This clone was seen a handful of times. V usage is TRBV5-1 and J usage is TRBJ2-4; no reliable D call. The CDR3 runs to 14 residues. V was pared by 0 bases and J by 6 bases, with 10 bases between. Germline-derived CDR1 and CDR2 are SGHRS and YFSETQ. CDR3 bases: TGCGCCAGCAGCTTGGGCTTTGAGGCAAACATTCAGTACTTC. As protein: CASSLGFEANIQYF. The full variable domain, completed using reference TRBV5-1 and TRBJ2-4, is KAGVTQTPRYLIKTRGQQVTLSCSPISGHRSVSWYQQTPGQGLQFLFEYFSETQRNKGNFPGRFSGRQFSNSRSEMNVSTLELGDSALYLCASSLGFEANIQYFGAGTRLSVL.

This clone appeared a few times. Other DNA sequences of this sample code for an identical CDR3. CDR3 protein: CSVGLRLNEKLFF. DNA of the CDR3: TGCAGCGTTGGGTTGAGGCTTAATGAAAAACTGTTTTTT. V is TRBV29-1 and J is TRBJ1-4; D is unclear. Germline V gives CDR1 SQVTM, CDR2 ANQGSEA. V was cut by 4 bases and J by 4 bases, with 10 bases left in between. The CDR3 consists of 13 residues.

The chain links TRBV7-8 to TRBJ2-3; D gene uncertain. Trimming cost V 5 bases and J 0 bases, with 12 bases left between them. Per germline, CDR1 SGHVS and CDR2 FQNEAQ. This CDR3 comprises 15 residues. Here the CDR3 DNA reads TGTGCCAGCAGCCCGGAGAAGGCTAGCACAGATACGCAGTATTTT. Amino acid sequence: CASSPEKASTDTQYF.

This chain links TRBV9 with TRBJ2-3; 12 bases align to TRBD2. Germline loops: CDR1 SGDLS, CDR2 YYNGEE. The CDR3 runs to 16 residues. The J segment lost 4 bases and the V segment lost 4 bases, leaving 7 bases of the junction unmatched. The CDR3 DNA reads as TGTGCCAGCAGCCCCCTAGCGGGGGGGCCTGCAGATACGCAGTATTTT. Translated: CASSPLAGGPADTQYF. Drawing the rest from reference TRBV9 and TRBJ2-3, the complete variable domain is DSGVTQTPKHLITATGQRVTLRCSPRSGDLSVYWYQQSLDQGLQFLIQYYNGEERAKGNILERFSAQQFPDLHSELNLSSLELGDSALYFCASSPLAGGPADTQYFGPGTRLTVL.

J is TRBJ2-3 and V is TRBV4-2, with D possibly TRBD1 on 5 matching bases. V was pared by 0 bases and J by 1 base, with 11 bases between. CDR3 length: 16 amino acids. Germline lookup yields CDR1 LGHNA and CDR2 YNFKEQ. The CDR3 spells CASSQDRTRGTDTQYF. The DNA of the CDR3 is TGTGCCAGCAGCCAAGATCGGACAAGGGGCACAGATACGCAGTATTTT.

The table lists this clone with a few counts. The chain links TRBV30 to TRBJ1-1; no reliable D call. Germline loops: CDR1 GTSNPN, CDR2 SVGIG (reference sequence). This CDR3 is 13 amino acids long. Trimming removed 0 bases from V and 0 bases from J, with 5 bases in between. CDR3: CAWSVLLNTEAFF. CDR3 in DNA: TGTGCCTGGAGTGTACTTCTGAACACTGAAGCTTTCTTT.

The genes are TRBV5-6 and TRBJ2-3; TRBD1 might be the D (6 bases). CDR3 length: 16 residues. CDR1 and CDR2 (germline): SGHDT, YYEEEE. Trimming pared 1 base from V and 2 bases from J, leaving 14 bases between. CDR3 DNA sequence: TGTGCCAGCAGCTTGCGACAGGTTGGGGCCACAGATACGCAGTATTTT. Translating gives CASSLRQVGATDTQYF.

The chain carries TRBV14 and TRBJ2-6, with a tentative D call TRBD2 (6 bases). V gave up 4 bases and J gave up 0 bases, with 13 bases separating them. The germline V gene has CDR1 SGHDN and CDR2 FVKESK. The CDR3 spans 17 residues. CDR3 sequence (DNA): TGTGCCAGCAGCCCCGTCGGGGGATCCTCTGGGGCCAACGTCCTGACTTTC. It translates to CASSPVGGSSGANVLTF.

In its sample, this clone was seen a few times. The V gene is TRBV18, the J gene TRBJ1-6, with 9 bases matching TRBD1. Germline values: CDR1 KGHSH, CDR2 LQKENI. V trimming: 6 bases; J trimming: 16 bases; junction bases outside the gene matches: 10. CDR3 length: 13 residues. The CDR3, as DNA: TGTGCCAGCTCTGCCTCGGACAGGGGATATCTCCACTTT. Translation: CASSASDRGYLHF.

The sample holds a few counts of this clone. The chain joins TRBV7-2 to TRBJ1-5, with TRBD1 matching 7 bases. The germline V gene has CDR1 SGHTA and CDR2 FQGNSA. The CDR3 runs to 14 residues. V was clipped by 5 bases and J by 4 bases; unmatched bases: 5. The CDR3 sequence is CASSQGDTNQPQHF. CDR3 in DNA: TGTGCCAGCAGCCAGGGGGACACGAATCAGCCCCAGCATTTT.

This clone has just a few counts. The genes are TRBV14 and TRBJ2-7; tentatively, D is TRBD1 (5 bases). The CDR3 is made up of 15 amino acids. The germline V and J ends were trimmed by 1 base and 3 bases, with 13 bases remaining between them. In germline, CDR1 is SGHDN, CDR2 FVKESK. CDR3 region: CASSQGSGLSYEQYF. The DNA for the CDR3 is TGTGCCAGCAGCCAAGGGTCAGGGCTTAGCTACGAGCAGTACTTC.

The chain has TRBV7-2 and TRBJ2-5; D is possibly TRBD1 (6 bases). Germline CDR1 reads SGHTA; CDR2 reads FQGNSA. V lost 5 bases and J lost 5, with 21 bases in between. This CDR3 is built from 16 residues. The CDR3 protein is CASSRQPGTITETQYF. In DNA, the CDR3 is TGTGCCAGCAGCCGCCAGCCCGGGACAATAACGGAGACCCAGTACTTC.

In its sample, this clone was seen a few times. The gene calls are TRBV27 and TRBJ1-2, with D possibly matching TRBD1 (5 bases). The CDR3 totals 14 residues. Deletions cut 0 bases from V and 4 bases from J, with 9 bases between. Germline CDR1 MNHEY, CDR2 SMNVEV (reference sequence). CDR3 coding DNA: TGTGCCAGCAGTTTATCAGGGACTGTCTATGGCTACACCTTC. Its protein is CASSLSGTVYGYTF.

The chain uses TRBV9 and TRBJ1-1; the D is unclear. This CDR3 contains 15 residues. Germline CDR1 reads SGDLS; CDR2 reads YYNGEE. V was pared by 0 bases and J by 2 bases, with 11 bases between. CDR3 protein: CASSVVGGSNTEAFF. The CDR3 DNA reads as TGTGCCAGCAGCGTAGTCGGCGGCAGCAACACTGAAGCTTTCTTT.

The CDR3 sequence is CASSQDSSGRTDTQYF. In nucleotides, the CDR3 is TGCGCCAGCAGCCAAGATTCCTCGGGGCGCACAGATACGCAGTATTTT. The chain combines TRBV4-3 with TRBJ2-3; either TRBD1 or TRBD2 may fit D (5 bases each). Trimming stripped 0 bases from V and 1 base from J, with 11 bases between. Germline V CDR1 and CDR2: LGHNA, YSLEER. CDR3 size: 16 residues.

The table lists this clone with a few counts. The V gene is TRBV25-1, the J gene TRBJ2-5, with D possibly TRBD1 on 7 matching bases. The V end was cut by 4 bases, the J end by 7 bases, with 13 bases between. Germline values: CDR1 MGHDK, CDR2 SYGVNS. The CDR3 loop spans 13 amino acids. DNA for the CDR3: TGTGCCAGCAGTGCAGGGGGGCAGGGGACCCAGTACTTC. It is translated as CASSAGGQGTQYF.

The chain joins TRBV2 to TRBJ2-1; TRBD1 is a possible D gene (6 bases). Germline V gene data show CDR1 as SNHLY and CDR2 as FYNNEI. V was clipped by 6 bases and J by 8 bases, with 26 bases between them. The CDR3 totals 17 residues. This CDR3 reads CASRESEQGGSVDEQFF. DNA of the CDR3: TGTGCCAGCAGGGAGAGTGAGCAAGGGGGTTCGGTAGATGAGCAGTTCTTC.

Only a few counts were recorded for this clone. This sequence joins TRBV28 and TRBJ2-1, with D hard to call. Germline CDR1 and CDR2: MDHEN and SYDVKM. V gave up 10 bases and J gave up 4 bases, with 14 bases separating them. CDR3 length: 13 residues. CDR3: CATIQGLYNEQFF. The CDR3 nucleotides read TGTGCCACGATTCAAGGGCTGTACAATGAGCAGTTCTTC.

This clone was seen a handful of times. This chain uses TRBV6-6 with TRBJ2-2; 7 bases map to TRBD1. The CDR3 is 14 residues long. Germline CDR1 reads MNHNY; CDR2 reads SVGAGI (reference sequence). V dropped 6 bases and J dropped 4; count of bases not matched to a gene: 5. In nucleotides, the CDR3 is TGTGCCAGCAGACTTACAGGGGCCACCGGGGAGCTGTTTTTT. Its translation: CASRLTGATGELFF.